This entry describes one TCR beta chain. Its antigen is undetermined. The sample originates from a study of Ad26.COV2.S vaccination and SARS-CoV-2 variants. Across the study: COV1001, an Ad26.COV2.S trial, supplied this vaccine-arm donor. General study points: Substantial breadth was reportedly displayed by spike-specific CD8+ and CD4+ T cell responses after vaccination.

The CDR3 covers 13 residues. Between the trimmed V and J ends, which lost 3 bases and 6 bases, there was a span of 12 bases. The germline CDR1 and CDR2 sequences are LGHNA and YNFKEQ. Treatment indicated: 15 to 20 received Ad26.COV2.S at low or high dose, single or two shots; about 5 received placebo; per-sample allocation not given. Day 63 following the first vaccine or placebo injection was when the samples were taken. The data were produced by immunoSEQ multiplex PCR, yet TCRdb's version contains in-frame clones alone and is incomplete. The sample has about 440,000 clones; around 90% are singletons.

Sample: peripheral blood, taken in a trial of Ad26.COV2.S vaccine versus placebo. This chain links TRBV4-2 with TRBJ2-7, with D uncertain. The sequence came from a person aged 18-60 years who received the Ad26.COV2.S COVID-19 vaccine or a placebo. The CDR3 DNA sequence: TGTGCCAGCAGCCAGGGATTAGGCCGCGAGCAGTACTTC. It translates to CASSQGLGREQYF.